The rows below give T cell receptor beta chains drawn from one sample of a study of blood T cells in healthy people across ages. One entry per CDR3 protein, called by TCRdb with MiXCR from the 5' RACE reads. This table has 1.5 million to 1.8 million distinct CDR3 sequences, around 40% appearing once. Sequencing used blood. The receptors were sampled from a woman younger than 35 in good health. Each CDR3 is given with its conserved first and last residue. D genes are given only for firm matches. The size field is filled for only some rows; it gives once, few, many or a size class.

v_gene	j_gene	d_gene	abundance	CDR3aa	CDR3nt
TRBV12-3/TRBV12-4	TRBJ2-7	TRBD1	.	CASSFRSGQGHEQYF	TGTGCCAGCAGTTTTAGATCGGGACAGGGCCACGAGCAGTACTTC
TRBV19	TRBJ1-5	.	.	CASSISGNQPQHF	TGTGCCAGTAGTATTTCCGGCAATCAGCCCCAGCATTTT
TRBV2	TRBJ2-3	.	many	CASSAMTDTQYF	TGTGCCAGCAGTGCTATGACAGATACGCAGTATTTT
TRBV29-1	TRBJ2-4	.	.	CSVAAHLAKNIQYF	TGCAGCGTTGCAGCACATCTAGCCAAAAACATTCAGTACTTC
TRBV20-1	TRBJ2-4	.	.	CSVRSTPAKNIQYF	TGCAGTGTCAGATCAACTCCGGCCAAAAACATTCAGTACTTC
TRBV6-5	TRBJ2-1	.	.	CASSDPAEETQFF	TGTGCCAGCAGTGACCCCGCGGAAGAGACCCAGTTCTTC
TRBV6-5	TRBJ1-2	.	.	CASSPQPSGAYGYTF	TGTGCCAGCAGTCCACAGCCGAGCGGAGCCTATGGCTACACCTTC
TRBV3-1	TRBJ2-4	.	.	CASKYREKNIQYF	TGTGCCAGCAAGTACAGGGAGAAAAACATTCAGTACTTC
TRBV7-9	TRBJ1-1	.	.	CASSPHERAFF	TGTGCCAGCAGCCCCCACGAGAGGGCTTTCTTT
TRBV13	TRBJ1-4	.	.	CASRPWAVNEKLFF	TGTGCCAGCAGACCATGGGCAGTTAATGAAAAACTGTTTTTT
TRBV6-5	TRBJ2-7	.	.	CASRPSWGYEQYF	TGTGCCAGCAGGCCCTCCTGGGGTTACGAGCAGTACTTC
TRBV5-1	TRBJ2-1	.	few	CASSLEVNVDEQFF	TGCGCCAGCAGCTTGGAAGTCAATGTCGATGAGCAGTTCTTC
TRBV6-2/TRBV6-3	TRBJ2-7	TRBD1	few	CASSTGTGGFRYEVEQYF	TGTGCCAGCAGTACCGGGACAGGAGGCTTTCGGTACGAGGTCGAGCAGTACTTC
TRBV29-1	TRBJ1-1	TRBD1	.	CSVEAGTGVDAFF	TGCAGCGTTGAAGCGGGGACAGGGGTCGACGCTTTCTTT
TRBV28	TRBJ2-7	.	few	CASSLRLGKGDGSYEQYF	TGTGCCAGCAGTTTACGTCTTGGCAAAGGGGACGGCTCCTACGAGCAGTACTTC
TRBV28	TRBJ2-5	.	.	CASSLGIRWKGSQETQYF	TGTGCCAGCAGTTTAGGTATAAGGTGGAAGGGATCTCAAGAGACCCAGTACTTC
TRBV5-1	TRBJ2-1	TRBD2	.	CASSLGLAEGLGQFF	TGCGCCAGCAGCTTGGGACTAGCGGAGGGGTTGGGGCAGTTCTTC
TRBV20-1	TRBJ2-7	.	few	CSANSPRTWEGQYF	TGCAGTGCAAACTCCCCGAGGACTTGGGAAGGGCAGTACTTC
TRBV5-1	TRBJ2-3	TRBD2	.	CTSSMGTSGTDTQYF	TGCACCAGCAGCATGGGGACTAGCGGCACAGATACGCAGTATTTT
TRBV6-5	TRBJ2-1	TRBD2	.	CASSGLAGAVRNEQFF	TGTGCCAGCAGCGGACTAGCGGGAGCGGTACGCAATGAGCAGTTCTTC
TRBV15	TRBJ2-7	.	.	CATSIDGNEQYF	TGTGCCACCAGTATCGACGGGAATGAGCAGTACTTC
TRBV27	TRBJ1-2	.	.	CASSPGPLMGYGYTF	TGTGCCAGCAGTCCTGGACCGTTAATGGGCTATGGCTACACCTTC
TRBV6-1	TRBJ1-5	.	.	CASSETTESSYSNQPQHF	TGTGCCAGCAGTGAAACGACGGAATCCAGTTATAGCAATCAGCCCCAGCATTTT
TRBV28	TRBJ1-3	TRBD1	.	CASSTDRAAGNTIYF	TGTGCCAGCAGTACTGACAGGGCAGCCGGAAACACCATATATTTT
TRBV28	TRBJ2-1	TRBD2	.	CASKRLGGNEQFF	TGTGCCAGCAAACGGCTCGGGGGGAATGAGCAGTTCTTC
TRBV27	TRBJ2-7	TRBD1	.	CASSLNGQGGVYEQYF	TGTGCCAGCAGTCTCAACGGACAGGGTGGGGTCTACGAGCAGTACTTC
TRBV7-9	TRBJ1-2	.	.	CASSNPGGAGYTF	TGTGCCAGCAGCAACCCCGGGGGAGCTGGCTACACCTTC
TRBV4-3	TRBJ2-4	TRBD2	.	CASSQDVVAGGREQYF	TGCGCCAGCAGCCAAGATGTCGTAGCGGGGGGGCGTGAGCAGTACTTC
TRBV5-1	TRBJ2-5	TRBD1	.	CASSTQGQTQETQYF	TGCGCCAGCAGCACCCAGGGACAGACCCAAGAGACCCAGTACTTC
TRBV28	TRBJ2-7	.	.	CASSSVLSYEQYF	TGTGCCAGCAGTTCCGTCCTATCATACGAGCAGTACTTC
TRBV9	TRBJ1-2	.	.	CASSATEFNYGYTF	TGTGCCAGCAGCGCTACAGAGTTTAACTATGGCTACACCTTC
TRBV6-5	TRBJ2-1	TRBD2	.	CASSRAGAMGNEQFF	TGTGCCAGCAGCCGAGCGGGGGCGATGGGAAATGAGCAGTTCTTC
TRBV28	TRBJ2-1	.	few	CASSRTHFGSYNEQFF	TGTGCCAGCAGTAGGACCCATTTCGGGTCCTACAATGAGCAGTTCTTC
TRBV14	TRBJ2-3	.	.	CASSQPSPSTDTQYF	TGTGCCAGCAGCCAGCCTAGTCCCTCCACAGATACGCAGTATTTT
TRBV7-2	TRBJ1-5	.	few	CASSLLGVSNQPQHF	TGTGCCAGCAGCTTATTAGGGGTGAGCAATCAGCCCCAGCATTTT
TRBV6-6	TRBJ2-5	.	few	CASSYADPYQETQYF	TGTGCCAGCAGTTACGCCGACCCGTACCAAGAGACCCAGTACTTC
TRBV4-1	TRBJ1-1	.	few	CASSQEGYRGTEAFF	TGCGCCAGCAGCCAAGAGGGGTACCGGGGCACTGAAGCTTTCTTT
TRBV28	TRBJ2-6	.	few	CASSPQQGQRANVLTF	TGTGCCAGCAGTCCCCAACAGGGCCAAAGAGCCAACGTCCTGACTTTC
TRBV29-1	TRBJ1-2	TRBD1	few	CSVVGDRVYGYTF	TGCAGCGTCGTAGGGGACAGGGTCTATGGCTACACCTTC
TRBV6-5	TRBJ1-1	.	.	CASSYPGYTEAFF	TGTGCCAGCAGTTATCCCGGGTACACTGAAGCTTTCTTT
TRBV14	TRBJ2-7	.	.	CASSQGLGIAEQYF	TGTGCCAGCAGCCAAGGCTTAGGGATCGCCGAGCAGTACTTC
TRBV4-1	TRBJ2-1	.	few	CASSTESSYNEQFF	TGCGCCAGCAGCACCGAGAGCTCCTACAATGAGCAGTTCTTC
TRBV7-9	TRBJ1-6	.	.	CASSLATTGLSPLHF	TGTGCCAGCAGCTTAGCGACAACAGGGCTTTCACCCCTCCACTTT
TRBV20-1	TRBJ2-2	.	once	CSARLAANTGELFF	TGCAGTGCTAGATTAGCGGCGAACACCGGGGAGCTGTTTTTT
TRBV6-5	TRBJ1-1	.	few	CASSYSTVLGRTEAFF	TGTGCCAGCAGTTACTCGACAGTCTTAGGGAGAACTGAAGCTTTCTTT
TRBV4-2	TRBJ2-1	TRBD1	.	CASSQRTGGQDEQFF	TGTGCCAGCAGCCAACGGACAGGGGGCCAGGATGAGCAGTTCTTC
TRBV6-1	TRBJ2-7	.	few	CASSEVYLGSYEQYF	TGTGCCAGCAGTGAGGTTTATTTGGGCTCCTACGAGCAGTACTTC
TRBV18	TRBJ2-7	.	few	CASSPMAGAGHYEQYF	TGTGCCAGCTCACCAATGGCGGGGGCGGGGCACTACGAGCAGTACTTC
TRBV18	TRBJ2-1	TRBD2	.	CASSPGRETYNEQFF	TGTGCCAGCTCACCCGGGCGGGAGACCTACAATGAGCAGTTCTTC
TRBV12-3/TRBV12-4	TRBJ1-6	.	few	CASLQGYAGSNSPLHF	TGTGCCAGCCTTCAAGGATACGCAGGGAGTAATTCACCCCTCCACTTT
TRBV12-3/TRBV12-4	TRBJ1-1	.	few	CASSLGTGMDTEAFF	TGTGCCAGCAGTTTAGGCACAGGGATGGACACTGAAGCTTTCTTT
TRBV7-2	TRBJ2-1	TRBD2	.	CASSLRPSGSSYNGQFF	TGTGCCAGCAGCTTAAGGCCTAGCGGGAGCTCCTACAATGGGCAGTTCTTC
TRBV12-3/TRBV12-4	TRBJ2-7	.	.	CASSLPAEWYNEQYF	TGTGCCAGCAGTTTACCAGCGGAATGGTACAATGAGCAGTACTTC
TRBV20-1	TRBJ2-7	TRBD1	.	CSAQGAGGIYEQYF	TGCAGTGCTCAAGGAGCAGGGGGCATCTACGAGCAGTACTTC
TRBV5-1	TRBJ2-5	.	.	CASAWNVGRETQYF	TGCGCCAGCGCCTGGAACGTCGGGCGAGAGACCCAGTACTTC
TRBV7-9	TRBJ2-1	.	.	CASSEPRGDYNEQFF	TGTGCCAGCAGCGAACCAAGGGGGGACTACAATGAGCAGTTCTTC
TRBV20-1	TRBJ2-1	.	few	CSASNQLEGFEQFF	TGCAGTGCTAGCAACCAACTAGAGGGGTTTGAGCAGTTCTTC